The 5 T cell receptor beta chains below were found in one sample sequenced in a study of T cell responses to AZD1222 COVID-19 vaccine (TCRdb year 2021). The method was the immunoSEQ multiplex PCR assay. TCRdb holds this immuneACCESS table with in-frame rearrangements only. Some clones are missing; in checked studies, unresolved V genes explain under half, and the rest has no known cause. The sample contains about 160,000 clones, more than 75% of them found a single time. Around 4.5% of the sample is held by the ten biggest clonotypes. The sample's time point label, decoded: about 28 days (+/-7) after the second vaccine dose. Sequences were derived from peripheral blood, sampled 28 days after the second AZD1222 dose. All receptors derive from an adult who received the AZD1222 COVID-19 vaccine.

V gene TRBV5-4 combines with J gene TRBJ1-1; TRBD1 is a possible D gene (6 bases). With 2 bases removed from V and 0 bases from J, the gap between germline ends came to 8 bases. In germline, CDR1 is SGHNT, CDR2 YYREEE (reference sequence). There are 14 residues in the CDR3. CDR3 sequence: CASSFGQMNTEAFF. The CDR3 DNA reads as TGTGCCAGCAGCTTCGGACAGATGAACACTGAAGCTTTCTTT.

The rearrangement uses TRBV28 and TRBJ1-2; possibly TRBD1 for D (5 bases). Trimming pared 5 bases from V and 3 bases from J, leaving 16 bases between. The CDR3 length is 15 residues. In germline, CDR1 is MDHEN, CDR2 SYDVKM. CDR3 nucleotide sequence: TGTGCCAGCAGTGCAAACTCCGGGGGGGACTATGGCTACACCTTC. Its translation is CASSANSGGDYGYTF.

The genes are TRBV5-4 and TRBJ1-1; TRBD1 might be the D (5 bases). Deletions cut 3 bases from V and 9 bases from J, with 21 bases between. Per the germline V gene, CDR1 is SGHNT and CDR2 is YYREEE (reference sequence). This CDR3 spans 15 amino acids. This CDR3 reads CASSSMETVVTKAFF. CDR3 in DNA: TGTGCCAGCAGCTCCATGGAGACAGTAGTAACCAAAGCTTTCTTT.

This chain joins TRBV12-3 or TRBV12-4 and TRBJ1-3; D is unresolved. This CDR3 is 12 amino acids long. V lost 2 bases, J lost 3 bases, and 2 bases lay in between. Here the CDR3 DNA reads TGTGCCAGCAGTTTATTTGGAAACACCATATATTTT. Protein sequence: CASSLFGNTIYF.

In regard to this clone: The germline gene is not matched at one end of the junction; a read error may be the cause. The V and J genes are TRBV2 and TRBJ1-2, with 8 bases fitting TRBD1. Germline values: CDR1 SNHLY, CDR2 FYNNEI. The CDR3 is made up of 12 amino acids. DNA of the CDR3: TGTGCCAGCCGTGGACAGGGAGCTACATCGAACTTC. This codes for CASRGQGATSNF.